This TCR beta chain was captured by sequencing in a study of response to subunit inactivated influenza vaccine. This clonotype was observed a handful of times. Its antigen is unknown. V was cut by 8 bases and J by 0 bases, with 10 bases left in between. CDR3 length: 14 amino acids. Germline V gene lookup returns CDR1 SEHNR and CDR2 FQNEAQ (reference sequence). Each CDR3 protein is one row after TCRdb ran MiXCR on the RT-PCR reads. The sample includes roughly 570,000 distinct CDR3 sequences, approximately 14% of them seen just once. Study results and limitations: Authors suggested that a seasonal influenza vaccination recruits few new T cells each time.

This sample comprised PBMCs from blood, obtained approximately 13 days after vaccination. The rearrangement uses TRBV7-9 and TRBJ2-2; D is undetermined. The sequence came from a man between 50 and 59 years old who received an inactivated influenza vaccine. For the CDR3, the DNA is TGTGCCAGCGGGCTGGGATCGAACACCGGGGAGCTGTTTTTT. Encoded protein: CASGLGSNTGELFF. The full variable domain, rest sourced from reference TRBV7-9 and TRBJ2-2, is DTGVSQNPRHKITKRGQNVTFRCDPISEHNRLYWYRQTLGQGPEFLTYFQNEAQLEKSRLLSDRFSAERPKGSFSTLEIQRTEQGDSAMYLCASGLGSNTGELFFGEGSRLTVL.